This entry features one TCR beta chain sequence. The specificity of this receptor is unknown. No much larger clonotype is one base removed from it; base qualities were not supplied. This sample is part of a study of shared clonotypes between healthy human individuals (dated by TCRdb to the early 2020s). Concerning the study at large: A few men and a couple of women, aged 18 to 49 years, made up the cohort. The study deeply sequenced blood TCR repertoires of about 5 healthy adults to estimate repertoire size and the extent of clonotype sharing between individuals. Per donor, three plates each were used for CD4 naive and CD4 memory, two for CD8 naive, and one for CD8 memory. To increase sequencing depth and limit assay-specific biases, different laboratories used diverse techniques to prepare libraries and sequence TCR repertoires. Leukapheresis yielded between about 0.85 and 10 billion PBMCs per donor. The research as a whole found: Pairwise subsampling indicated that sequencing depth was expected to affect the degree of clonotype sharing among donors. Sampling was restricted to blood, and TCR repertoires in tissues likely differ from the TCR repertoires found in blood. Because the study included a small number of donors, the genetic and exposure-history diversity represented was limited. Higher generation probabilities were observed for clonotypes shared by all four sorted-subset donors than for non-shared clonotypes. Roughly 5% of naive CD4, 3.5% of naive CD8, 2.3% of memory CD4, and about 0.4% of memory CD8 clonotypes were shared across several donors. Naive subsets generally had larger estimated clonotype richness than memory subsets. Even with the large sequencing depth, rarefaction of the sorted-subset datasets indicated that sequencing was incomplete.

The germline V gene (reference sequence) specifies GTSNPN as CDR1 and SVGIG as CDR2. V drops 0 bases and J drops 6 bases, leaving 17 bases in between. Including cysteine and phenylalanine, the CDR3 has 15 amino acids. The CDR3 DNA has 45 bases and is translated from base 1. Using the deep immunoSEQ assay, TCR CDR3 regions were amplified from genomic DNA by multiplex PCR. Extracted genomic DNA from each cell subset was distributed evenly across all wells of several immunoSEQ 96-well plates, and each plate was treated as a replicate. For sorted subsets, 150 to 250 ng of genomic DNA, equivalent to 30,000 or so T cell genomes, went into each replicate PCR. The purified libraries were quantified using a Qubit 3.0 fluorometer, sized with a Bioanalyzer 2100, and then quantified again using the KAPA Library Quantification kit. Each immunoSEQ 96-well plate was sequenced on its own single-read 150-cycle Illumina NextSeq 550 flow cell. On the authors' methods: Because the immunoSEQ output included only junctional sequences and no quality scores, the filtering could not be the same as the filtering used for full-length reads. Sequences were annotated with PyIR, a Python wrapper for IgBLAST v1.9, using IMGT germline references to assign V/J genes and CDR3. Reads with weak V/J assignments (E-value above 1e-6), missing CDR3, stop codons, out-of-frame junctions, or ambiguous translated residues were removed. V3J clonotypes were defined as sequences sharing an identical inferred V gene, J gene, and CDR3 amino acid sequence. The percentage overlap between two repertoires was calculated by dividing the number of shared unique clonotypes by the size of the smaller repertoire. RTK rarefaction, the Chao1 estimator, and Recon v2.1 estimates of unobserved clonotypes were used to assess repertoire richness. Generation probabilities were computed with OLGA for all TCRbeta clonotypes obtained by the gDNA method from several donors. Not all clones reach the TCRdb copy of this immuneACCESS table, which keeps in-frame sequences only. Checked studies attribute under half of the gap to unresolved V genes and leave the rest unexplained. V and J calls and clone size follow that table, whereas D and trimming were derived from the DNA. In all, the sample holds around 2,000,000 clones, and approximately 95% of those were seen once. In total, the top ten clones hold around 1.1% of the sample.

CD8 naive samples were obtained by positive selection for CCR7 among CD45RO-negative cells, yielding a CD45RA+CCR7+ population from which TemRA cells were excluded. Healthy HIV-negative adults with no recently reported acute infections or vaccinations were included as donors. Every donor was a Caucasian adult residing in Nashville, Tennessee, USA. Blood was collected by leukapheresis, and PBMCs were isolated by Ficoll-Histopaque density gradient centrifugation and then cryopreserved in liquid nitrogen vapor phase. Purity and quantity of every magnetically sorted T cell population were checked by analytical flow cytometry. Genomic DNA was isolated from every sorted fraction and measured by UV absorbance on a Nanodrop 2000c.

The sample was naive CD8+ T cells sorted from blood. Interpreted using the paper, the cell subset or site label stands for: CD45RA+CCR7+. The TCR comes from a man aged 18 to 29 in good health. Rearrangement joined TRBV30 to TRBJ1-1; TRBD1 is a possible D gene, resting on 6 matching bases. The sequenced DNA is TGTGCCTGGAGTGTACCAGGGGAGGCGGGGCCTGAAGCTTTCTTT. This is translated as CAWSVPGEAGPEAFF. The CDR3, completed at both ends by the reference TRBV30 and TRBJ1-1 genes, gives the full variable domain SQTIHQWPATLVQPVGSPLSLECTVEGTSNPNLYWYRQAAGRGLQLLFYSVGIGQISSEVPQNLSASRPQDRQFILSSKKLLLSDSGFYLCAWSVPGEAGPEAFFGQGTRLTVV.